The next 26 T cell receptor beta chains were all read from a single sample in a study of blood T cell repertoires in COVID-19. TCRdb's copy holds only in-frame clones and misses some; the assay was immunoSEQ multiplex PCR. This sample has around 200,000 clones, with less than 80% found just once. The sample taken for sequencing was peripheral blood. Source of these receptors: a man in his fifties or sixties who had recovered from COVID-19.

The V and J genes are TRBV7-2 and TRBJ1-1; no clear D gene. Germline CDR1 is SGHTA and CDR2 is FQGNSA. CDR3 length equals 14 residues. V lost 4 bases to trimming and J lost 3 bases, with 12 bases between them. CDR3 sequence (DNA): TGTGCCAGCAGCTCCCCTATGGGCCACACTGAAGCTTTCTTT. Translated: CASSSPMGHTEAFF.

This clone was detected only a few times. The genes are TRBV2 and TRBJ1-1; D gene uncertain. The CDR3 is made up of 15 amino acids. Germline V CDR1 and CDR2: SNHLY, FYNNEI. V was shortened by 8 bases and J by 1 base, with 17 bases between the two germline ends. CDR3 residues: CASGPAMEGNTEAFF. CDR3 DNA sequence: TGTGCCAGCGGACCTGCAATGGAGGGGAACACTGAAGCTTTCTTT.

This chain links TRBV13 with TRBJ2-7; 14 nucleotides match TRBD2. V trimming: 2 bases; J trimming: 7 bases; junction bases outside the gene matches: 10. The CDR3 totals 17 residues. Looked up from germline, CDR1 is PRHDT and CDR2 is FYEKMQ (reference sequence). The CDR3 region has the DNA TGTGCCAGCAGCTTACAAAGGACTAGCGGGAGGAGAGGTGAGCAGTACTTC. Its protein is CASSLQRTSGRRGEQYF.

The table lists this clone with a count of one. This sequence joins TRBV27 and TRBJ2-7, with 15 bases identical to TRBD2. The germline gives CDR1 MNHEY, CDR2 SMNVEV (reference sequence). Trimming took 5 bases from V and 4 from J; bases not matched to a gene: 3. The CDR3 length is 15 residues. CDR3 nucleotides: TGTGCCAGCAGTCGGACTAGCGGGAGGGATTACGAGCAGTACTTC. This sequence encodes CASSRTSGRDYEQYF.

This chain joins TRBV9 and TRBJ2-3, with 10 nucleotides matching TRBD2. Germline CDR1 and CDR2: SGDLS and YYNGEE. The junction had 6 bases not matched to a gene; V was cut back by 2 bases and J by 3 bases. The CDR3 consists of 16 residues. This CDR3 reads CASSVLGLAVTDTQYF. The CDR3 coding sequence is TGTGCCAGCAGCGTTCTAGGACTAGCGGTAACAGATACGCAGTATTTT.

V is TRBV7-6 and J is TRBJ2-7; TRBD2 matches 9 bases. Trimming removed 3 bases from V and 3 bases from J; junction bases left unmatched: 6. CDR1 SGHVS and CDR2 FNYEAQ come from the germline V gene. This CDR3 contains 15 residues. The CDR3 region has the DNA TGTGCCAGCAGCTTGACTAGCGGAGTTCACTACGAGCAGTACTTC. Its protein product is CASSLTSGVHYEQYF.

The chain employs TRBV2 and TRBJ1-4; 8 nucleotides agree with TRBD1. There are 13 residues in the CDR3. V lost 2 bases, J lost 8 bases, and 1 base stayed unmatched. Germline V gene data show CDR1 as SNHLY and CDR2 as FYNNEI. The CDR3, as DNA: TGTGCCAGCAGTGAACAGGGGGCGGAAAAACTGTTTTTT. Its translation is CASSEQGAEKLFF.

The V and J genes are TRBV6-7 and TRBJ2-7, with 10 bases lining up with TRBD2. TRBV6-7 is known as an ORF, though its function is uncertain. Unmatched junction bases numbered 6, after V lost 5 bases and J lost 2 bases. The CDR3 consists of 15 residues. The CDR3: CASSPISGRAYEQYF. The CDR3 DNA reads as TGTGCCAGCAGTCCCATAAGCGGGAGGGCCTACGAGCAGTACTTC.

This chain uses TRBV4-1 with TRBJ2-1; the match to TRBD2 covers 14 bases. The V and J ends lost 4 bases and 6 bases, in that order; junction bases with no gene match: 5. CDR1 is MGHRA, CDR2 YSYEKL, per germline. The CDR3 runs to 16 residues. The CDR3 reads CASSRGLAGVGNEQFF. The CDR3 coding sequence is TGCGCCAGCAGCCGGGGACTAGCGGGAGTGGGCAATGAGCAGTTCTTC.

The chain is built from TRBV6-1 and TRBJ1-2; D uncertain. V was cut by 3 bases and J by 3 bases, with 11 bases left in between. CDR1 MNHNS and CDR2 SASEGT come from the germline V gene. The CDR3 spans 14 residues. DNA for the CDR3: TGTGCCAGCAGTGATTTTATTCAGGACTATGGCTACACCTTC. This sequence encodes CASSDFIQDYGYTF.

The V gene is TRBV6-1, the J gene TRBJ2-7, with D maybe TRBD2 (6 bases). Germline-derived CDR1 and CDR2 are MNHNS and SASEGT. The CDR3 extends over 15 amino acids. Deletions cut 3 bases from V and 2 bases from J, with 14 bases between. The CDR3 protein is CASSEGWRGTYEQYF. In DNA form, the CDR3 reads TGTGCCAGCAGTGAGGGGTGGCGGGGAACCTACGAGCAGTACTTC.

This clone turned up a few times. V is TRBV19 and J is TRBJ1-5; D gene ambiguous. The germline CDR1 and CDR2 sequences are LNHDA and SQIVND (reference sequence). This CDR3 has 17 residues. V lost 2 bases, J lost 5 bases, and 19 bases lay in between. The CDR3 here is CASSIFGLLTRYQPQHF. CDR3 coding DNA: TGTGCCAGTAGTATATTTGGACTCCTCACCCGCTATCAGCCCCAGCATTTT. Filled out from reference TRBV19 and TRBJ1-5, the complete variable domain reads DGGITQSPKYLFRKEGQNVTLSCEQNLNHDAMYWYRQDPGQGLRLIYYSQIVNDFQKGDIAEGYSVSREKKESFPLTVTSAQKNPTAFYLCASSIFGLLTRYQPQHFGDGTRLSIL.

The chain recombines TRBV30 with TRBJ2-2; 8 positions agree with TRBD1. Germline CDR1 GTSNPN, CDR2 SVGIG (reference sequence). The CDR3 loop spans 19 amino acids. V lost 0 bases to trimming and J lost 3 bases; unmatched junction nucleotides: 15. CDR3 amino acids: CAWSVKTFRGRSDTGELFF. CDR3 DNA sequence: TGTGCCTGGAGTGTCAAAACGTTCAGGGGGCGCTCGGACACCGGGGAGCTGTTTTTT.

The CDR3 is CASSLALTSGAIQETQYF. CDR3 sequence (DNA): TGTGCCAGCAGCTTAGCCCTGACTAGCGGGGCGATTCAAGAGACCCAGTACTTC. This sequence joins TRBV7-2 and TRBJ2-5, with 11 bases that match TRBD2. Germline V gene lookup returns CDR1 SGHTA and CDR2 FQGNSA. The J segment lost 2 bases and the V segment lost 0 bases, leaving 8 bases of the junction unmatched. The CDR3 has 18 residues.

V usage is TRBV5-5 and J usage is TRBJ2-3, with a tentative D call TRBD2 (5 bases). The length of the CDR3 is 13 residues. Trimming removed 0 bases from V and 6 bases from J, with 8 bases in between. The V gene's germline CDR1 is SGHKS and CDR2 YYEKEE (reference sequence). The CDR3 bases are TGTGCCAGCAGCTTGGGGCCGGGGGATACGCAGTATTTT. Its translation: CASSLGPGDTQYF.

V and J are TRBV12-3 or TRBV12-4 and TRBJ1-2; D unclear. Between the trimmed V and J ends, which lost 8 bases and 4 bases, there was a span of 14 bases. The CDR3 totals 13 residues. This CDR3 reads CASRLQPSYGYTF. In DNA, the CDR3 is TGTGCCAGCCGATTACAGCCCAGCTATGGCTACACCTTC.

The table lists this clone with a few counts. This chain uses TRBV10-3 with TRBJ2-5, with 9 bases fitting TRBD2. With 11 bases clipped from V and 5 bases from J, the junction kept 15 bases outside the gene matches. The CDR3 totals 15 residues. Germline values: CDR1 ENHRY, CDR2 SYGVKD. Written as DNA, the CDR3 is TGTGCCTCTTCAAGAGGAGCGGGAGGAGGGGAGACCCAGTACTTC. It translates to CASSRGAGGGETQYF.

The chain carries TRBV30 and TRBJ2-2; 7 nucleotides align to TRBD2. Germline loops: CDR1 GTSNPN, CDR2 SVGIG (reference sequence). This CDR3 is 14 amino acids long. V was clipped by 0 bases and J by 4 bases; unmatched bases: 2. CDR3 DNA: TGTGCCTGGAGTGTGGGCGGGAGCACCGGGGAGCTGTTTTTT. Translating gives CAWSVGGSTGELFF. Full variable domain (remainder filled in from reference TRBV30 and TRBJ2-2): SQTIHQWPATLVQPVGSPLSLECTVEGTSNPNLYWYRQAAGRGLQLLFYSVGIGQISSEVPQNLSASRPQDRQFILSSKKLLLSDSGFYLCAWSVGGSTGELFFGEGSRLTVL.

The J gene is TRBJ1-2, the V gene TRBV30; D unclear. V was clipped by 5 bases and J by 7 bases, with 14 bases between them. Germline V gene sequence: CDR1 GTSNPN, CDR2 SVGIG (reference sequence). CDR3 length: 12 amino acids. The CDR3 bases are TGTGCCTGGGAAGATACGGGGATTGGCTACACCTTC. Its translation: CAWEDTGIGYTF.

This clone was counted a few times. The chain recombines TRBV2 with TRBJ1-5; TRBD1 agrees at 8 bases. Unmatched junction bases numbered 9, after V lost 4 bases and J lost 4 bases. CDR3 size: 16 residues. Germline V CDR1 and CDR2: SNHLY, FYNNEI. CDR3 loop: CASSVARDRRNQPQHF. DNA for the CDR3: TGTGCCAGCAGTGTCGCCCGGGACAGGAGAAATCAGCCCCAGCATTTT.

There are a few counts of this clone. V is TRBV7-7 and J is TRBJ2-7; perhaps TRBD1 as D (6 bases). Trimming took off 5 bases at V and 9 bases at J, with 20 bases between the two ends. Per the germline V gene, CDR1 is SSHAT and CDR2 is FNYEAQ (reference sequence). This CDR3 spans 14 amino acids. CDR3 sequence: CASSPDDLTGPQYF. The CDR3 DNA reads TGTGCCAGCAGCCCTGACGACCTGACAGGACCGCAGTACTTC.

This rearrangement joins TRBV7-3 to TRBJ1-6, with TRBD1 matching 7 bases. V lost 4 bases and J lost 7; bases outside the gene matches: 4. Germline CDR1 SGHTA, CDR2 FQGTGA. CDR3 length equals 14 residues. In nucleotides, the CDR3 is TGTGCCAGCAGCTCGACAGGGTGGAATTCACCCCTCCACTTT. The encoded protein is CASSSTGWNSPLHF.

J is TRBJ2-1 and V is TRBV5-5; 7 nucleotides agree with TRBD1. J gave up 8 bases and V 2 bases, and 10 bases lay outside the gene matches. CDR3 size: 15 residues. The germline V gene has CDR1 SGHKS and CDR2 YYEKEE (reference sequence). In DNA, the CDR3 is TGTGCCAGCAGCTTAGGGGCAGGGGGTGTTTATGAGCAGTTCTTC. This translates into CASSLGAGGVYEQFF.

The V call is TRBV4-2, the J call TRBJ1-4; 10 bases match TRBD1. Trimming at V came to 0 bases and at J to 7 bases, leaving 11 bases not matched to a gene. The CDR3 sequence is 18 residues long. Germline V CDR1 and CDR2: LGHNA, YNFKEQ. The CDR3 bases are TGTGCCAGCAGCCAAGATCGGAGACAGGGGGCTCTCGGTGAAAAACTGTTTTTT. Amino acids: CASSQDRRQGALGEKLFF.

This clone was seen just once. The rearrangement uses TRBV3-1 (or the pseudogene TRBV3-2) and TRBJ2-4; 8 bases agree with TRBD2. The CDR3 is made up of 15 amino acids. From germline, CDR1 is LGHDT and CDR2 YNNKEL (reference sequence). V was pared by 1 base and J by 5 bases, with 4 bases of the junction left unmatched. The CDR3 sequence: CASSQAGTRENIQYF. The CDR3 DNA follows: TGTGCCAGCAGCCAAGCCGGGACTAGGGAAAACATTCAGTACTTC.

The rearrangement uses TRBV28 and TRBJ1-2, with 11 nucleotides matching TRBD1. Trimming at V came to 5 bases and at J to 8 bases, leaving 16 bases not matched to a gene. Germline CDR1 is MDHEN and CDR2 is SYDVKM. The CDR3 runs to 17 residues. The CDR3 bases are TGTGCCAGCAGTCTTAACACCGGGACAGGGGGAAGGAGGGGCTACACCTTC. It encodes CASSLNTGTGGRRGYTF.